The 28 T cell receptor beta chains in this list originate from one sample, sequenced in a study of blood T cell repertoires in COVID-19. Some clones are missing from TCRdb's copy, which holds only in-frame ones; the method was immunoSEQ multiplex PCR. Of approximately 67,000 clones listed, around 87% are singletons. Sequenced material: peripheral blood. These receptors were obtained from a man aged 50-59 years with active COVID-19.

The chain links TRBV27 to TRBJ2-1, with no clear D. With 5 bases removed from V and 9 bases from J, the gap between germline ends came to 17 bases. The CDR3 spans 14 residues. Germline V gene data show CDR1 as MNHEY and CDR2 as SMNVEV (reference sequence). CDR3 amino acids: CASSLLTNSGEQFF. As DNA, the CDR3 is TGTGCCAGCAGTCTACTGACAAATTCCGGTGAGCAGTTCTTC.

The chain couples TRBV7-2 to TRBJ2-1, with TRBD2 identical over 7 bases. Trimming removed 1 base from V and 6 bases from J; junction bases left unmatched: 0. The germline gives CDR1 SGHTA, CDR2 FQGNSA. The CDR3 consists of 13 residues. The CDR3 coding sequence is TGTGCCAGCAGCTTAGGGGGGGGCAATGAGCAGTTCTTC. Protein product: CASSLGGGNEQFF.

The chain links TRBV19 to TRBJ2-7, with 7 bases identical to TRBD1. This CDR3 has 16 residues. Germline values: CDR1 LNHDA, CDR2 SQIVND (reference sequence). V shed 7 bases and J 3 bases; nucleotides not matched to a gene: 15. CDR3 coding DNA: TGTGCCAGTACCTTGGGGGCAGGGGGAACCTACTACGAGCAGTACTTC. This sequence encodes CASTLGAGGTYYEQYF.

The V and J genes are TRBV7-9 and TRBJ2-3; 11 positions agree with TRBD2. There are 15 residues in the CDR3. V lost 5 bases, J lost 4 bases, and 5 bases stayed unmatched. Germline CDR1 and CDR2: SEHNR and FQNEAQ (reference sequence). The CDR3 sequence is CASSTRSGGADTQYF. For the CDR3, the DNA is TGTGCCAGCAGCACCCGTAGCGGGGGGGCAGATACGCAGTATTTT.

This clone was seen a few times. The chain couples TRBV3-1 (or the pseudogene TRBV3-2) to TRBJ1-5, with D uncertain. The CDR3 extends over 14 amino acids. The V gene lost 5 bases and the J gene lost 5 bases, with 13 bases spanning the gap. Germline loops: CDR1 LGHDT, CDR2 YNNKEL (reference sequence). CDR3 protein: CASSNHPGDQPQHF. CDR3 nucleotides: TGTGCCAGCAGCAATCACCCGGGAGATCAGCCCCAGCATTTT.

The chain combines TRBV19 with TRBJ1-5; 10 nucleotides agree with TRBD1. The CDR3 consists of 12 residues. The J segment lost 11 bases and the V segment lost 5 bases, leaving 3 bases of the junction unmatched. Germline V CDR1 and CDR2: LNHDA, SQIVND (reference sequence). CDR3 sequence: CASSQGTGAQHF. DNA of the CDR3: TGTGCCAGTAGTCAGGGGACAGGGGCCCAGCATTTT.

This chain uses TRBV28 with TRBJ2-1, with 10 positions matching TRBD2. The CDR3 loop spans 19 amino acids. V shed 5 bases and J 1 base; nucleotides not matched to a gene: 14. Germline lookup yields CDR1 MDHEN and CDR2 SYDVKM. The CDR3 protein is CASSPSVVAGGLSYNEQFF. In DNA form, the CDR3 reads TGTGCCAGCAGTCCCTCCGTGGTAGCGGGGGGTCTATCCTACAATGAGCAGTTCTTC.

The chain carries TRBV6-5 and TRBJ2-7; D call uncertain. This CDR3 has 16 residues. In germline, CDR1 is MNHEY, CDR2 SVGAGI. V was clipped by 0 bases and J by 2 bases, with 14 bases between them. The CDR3 sequence is CASSYSAVAKTYEQYF. CDR3 coding DNA: TGTGCCAGCAGTTACTCAGCCGTAGCCAAAACCTACGAGCAGTACTTC.

The chain couples TRBV5-1 to TRBJ2-2; D perhaps matches TRBD1 (6 bases). Per the germline V gene, CDR1 is SGHRS and CDR2 is YFSETQ. The CDR3 has 16 amino acids. V was clipped by 4 bases and J by 0 bases, with 13 bases between them. The CDR3 nucleotides are TGCGCCAGCAGCCTACAGGGATCGACGAACACCGGGGAGCTGTTTTTT. Translation: CASSLQGSTNTGELFF.

This chain joins TRBV15 and TRBJ1-4; D is perhaps TRBD1 (5 bases). The CDR3 loop spans 15 amino acids. Germline values: CDR1 LNHNV, CDR2 YYDKDF (reference sequence). Trimming took off 1 base at V and 3 bases at J, with 9 bases between the two ends. This CDR3 reads CATSRGGSANEKLFF. As DNA, the CDR3 is TGTGCCACCAGCAGAGGGGGCAGCGCTAATGAAAAACTGTTTTTT.

The V gene is TRBV11-2, the J gene TRBJ1-3; D call uncertain. Trimming stripped 1 base from V and 4 bases from J, with 14 bases between. The length of the CDR3 is 16 residues. The V gene's germline CDR1 is SGHAT and CDR2 FQNNGV. CDR3 residues: CASSLGVRSRGNTIYF. As DNA, the CDR3 is TGTGCCAGCAGCTTAGGGGTTCGCTCTAGAGGAAACACCATATATTTT.

This sequence joins TRBV4-1 and TRBJ2-7; D not resolved. Trimming left V 5 bases short and J 1 base short, with 9 bases between. The CDR3 consists of 13 residues. Germline CDR1 MGHRA, CDR2 YSYEKL. The CDR3 sequence: CASSEAESYEQYF. For the CDR3, the DNA is TGCGCCAGCAGCGAGGCTGAATCCTACGAGCAGTACTTC.

This chain connects TRBV18 to TRBJ2-3, with D tentatively TRBD1 (6 bases). Trimming pared 3 bases from V and 6 bases from J, leaving 16 bases between. Germline V lookup: CDR1 KGHSH, CDR2 LQKENI. This CDR3 has 15 residues. CDR3 coding DNA: TGTGCCAGCTCACCGGGACAAGGGTCCTGGGATACGCAGTATTTT. Translation: CASSPGQGSWDTQYF.

This sequence joins TRBV27 and TRBJ2-6; D is ambiguous. The germline V and J ends were trimmed by 3 bases and 2 bases, with 8 bases remaining between them. The germline CDR1 and CDR2 sequences are MNHEY and SMNVEV (reference sequence). The CDR3 sequence is 15 residues long. The CDR3 loop reads CASSLRVAGANVLTF. CDR3 nucleotide sequence: TGTGCCAGCAGTTTGAGAGTGGCTGGGGCCAACGTCCTGACTTTC.

This clone was detected only a few times. The rearrangement links TRBV2 to TRBJ1-1; weak D call: TRBD1 (6 bases). This CDR3 contains 14 residues. V gave up 6 bases and J gave up 0 bases, with 11 bases separating them. Germline CDR1 and CDR2: SNHLY and FYNNEI. CDR3 DNA: TGTGCCAGCAGCCGCGACAGGTTGAACACTGAAGCTTTCTTT. It translates to CASSRDRLNTEAFF.

The chain uses TRBV7-2 and TRBJ2-1; the D gene is possibly TRBD1 (6 bases). From germline, CDR1 is SGHTA and CDR2 FQGNSA. CDR3 length equals 15 residues. V was shortened by 7 bases and J by 3 bases, with 16 bases between the two germline ends. The CDR3 DNA sequence: TGTGCCAGCAAATTAGGAACAGGGAGCTACAATGAGCAGTTCTTC. Protein sequence: CASKLGTGSYNEQFF.

The chain is built from TRBV19 and TRBJ2-1; 9 bases fit TRBD2. The CDR3 sequence is 14 residues long. CDR1 LNHDA and CDR2 SQIVND come from the germline V gene (reference sequence). V dropped 6 bases and J dropped 9; count of bases not matched to a gene: 9. As DNA, the CDR3 is TGTGCCAGTAGGGAAGGCGGGAGGGCAAGTGAGCAGTTCTTC. It yields the protein CASREGGRASEQFF.

The chain employs TRBV6-2 or TRBV6-3 and TRBJ1-1; no firm D call. The germline V gene encodes CDR1 MNHEY and CDR2 SVGEGT. This CDR3 has 16 amino acids. Trimming took off 6 bases at V and 4 bases at J, with 21 bases between the two ends. CDR3: CASSPPETGSRTEAFF. For the CDR3, the DNA is TGTGCCAGCAGCCCTCCCGAAACGGGGTCTCGCACTGAAGCTTTCTTT.

The rearrangement uses TRBV7-2 and TRBJ2-1, with D perhaps matching TRBD2 (5 bases). CDR3 size: 14 residues. The V end lost 4 bases, the J end lost 6 bases, and 13 bases lay between the germline ends. CDR1 and CDR2 from the germline V gene are SGHTA and FQGNSA. CDR3 sequence reads: CASSSSALVNEQFF. The CDR3 bases are TGTGCCAGCAGCTCAAGCGCACTAGTCAATGAGCAGTTCTTC.

The chain recombines TRBV7-2 with TRBJ1-6, with 7 bases aligning to TRBD1. Germline V gene sequence: CDR1 SGHTA, CDR2 FQGNSA. V dropped 1 base and J dropped 8; count of bases not matched to a gene: 8. CDR3 length: 16 residues. The CDR3: CASSLVATGYDSPLHF. CDR3 coding DNA: TGTGCCAGCAGCTTAGTCGCGACAGGGTATGATTCACCCCTCCACTTT.

This sequence joins TRBV4-2 and TRBJ1-1; D gene unclear. The length of the CDR3 is 14 residues. Deletions cut 3 bases from V and 7 bases from J, with 15 bases between. Per germline, CDR1 LGHNA and CDR2 YNFKEQ. Written as DNA, the CDR3 is TGTGCCAGCAGCCACCACGGGGTCTCGGGTGAAGCTTTCTTT. Amino acid sequence: CASSHHGVSGEAFF.

The table lists this clone with a count of one. This chain joins TRBV23-1 and TRBJ1-3; D uncertain. TRBV23-1 is an ORF for which the function is uncertain. V dropped 1 base and J dropped 0 bases, with 13 bases sitting between them. CDR3 length: 17 residues. As DNA, the CDR3 is TGCGCCAGCAGTCAATTGGTGCAACGGAGCTCTGGAAACACCATATATTTT. It is translated as CASSQLVQRSSGNTIYF.

The V gene is TRBV27, the J gene TRBJ1-6, with TRBD1 matching over 8 bases. V was clipped by 5 bases and J by 10 bases; unmatched bases: 4. The CDR3 covers 13 residues. The germline CDR1 and CDR2 sequences are MNHEY and SMNVEV (reference sequence). The CDR3, as DNA: TGTGCCAGCAGTCCGGGACAGGTATCACCCCTCCACTTT. It translates to CASSPGQVSPLHF.

The chain combines TRBV5-1 with TRBJ1-3; possible D gene TRBD1, 5 bases. V shed 4 bases and J shed 0 bases, with 14 bases lying between them. Germline assignment: CDR1 SGHRS and CDR2 YFSETQ. CDR3 length equals 16 residues. The CDR3 DNA reads TGCGCCAGCAGCCAGGGAGGAGGATACTCTGGAAACACCATATATTTT. It is translated as CASSQGGGYSGNTIYF.

This chain joins TRBV25-1 and TRBJ1-2, with D uncertain. Per the germline V gene, CDR1 is MGHDK and CDR2 is SYGVNS. The ends were cut back, 0 bases at V and 4 bases at J, with 9 bases in the middle. This CDR3 spans 14 amino acids. The chain's CDR3 is CASSEYGKRYGYTF. CDR3 bases: TGTGCCAGCAGTGAATACGGAAAGCGCTATGGCTACACCTTC.

This sequence joins TRBV18 and TRBJ2-5; a weak D match, TRBD1 (6 bases). Germline V gene lookup returns CDR1 KGHSH and CDR2 LQKENI. The CDR3 has 18 amino acids. V lost 7 bases to trimming and J lost 1 base, with 25 bases between them. The chain's CDR3 is CASLHQRGIGRSQETQYF. The CDR3 DNA sequence: TGTGCCAGCTTACACCAGAGGGGGATTGGTCGATCCCAAGAGACCCAGTACTTC.

The rearrangement links TRBV7-3 to TRBJ2-1; 10 positions match TRBD1. CDR1 is SGHTA, CDR2 FQGTGA, per germline. The CDR3 extends over 18 amino acids. Trimming at V came to 1 base and at J to 2 bases, leaving 8 bases not matched to a gene. CDR3 bases: TGTGCCAGCAGCTTAAAGGTTAAGGGGACAGGGGCCTACAATGAGCAGTTCTTC. This translates into CASSLKVKGTGAYNEQFF.

This sequence joins TRBV5-5 and TRBJ1-1; D is unresolved. The V gene lost 0 bases and the J gene lost 4 bases, with 10 bases spanning the gap. This CDR3 region has 14 residues. Germline values: CDR1 SGHKS, CDR2 YYEKEE (reference sequence). CDR3 residues: CASSLGLGSTEAFF. The CDR3 DNA reads as TGTGCCAGCAGCTTGGGTCTGGGGAGCACTGAAGCTTTCTTT.